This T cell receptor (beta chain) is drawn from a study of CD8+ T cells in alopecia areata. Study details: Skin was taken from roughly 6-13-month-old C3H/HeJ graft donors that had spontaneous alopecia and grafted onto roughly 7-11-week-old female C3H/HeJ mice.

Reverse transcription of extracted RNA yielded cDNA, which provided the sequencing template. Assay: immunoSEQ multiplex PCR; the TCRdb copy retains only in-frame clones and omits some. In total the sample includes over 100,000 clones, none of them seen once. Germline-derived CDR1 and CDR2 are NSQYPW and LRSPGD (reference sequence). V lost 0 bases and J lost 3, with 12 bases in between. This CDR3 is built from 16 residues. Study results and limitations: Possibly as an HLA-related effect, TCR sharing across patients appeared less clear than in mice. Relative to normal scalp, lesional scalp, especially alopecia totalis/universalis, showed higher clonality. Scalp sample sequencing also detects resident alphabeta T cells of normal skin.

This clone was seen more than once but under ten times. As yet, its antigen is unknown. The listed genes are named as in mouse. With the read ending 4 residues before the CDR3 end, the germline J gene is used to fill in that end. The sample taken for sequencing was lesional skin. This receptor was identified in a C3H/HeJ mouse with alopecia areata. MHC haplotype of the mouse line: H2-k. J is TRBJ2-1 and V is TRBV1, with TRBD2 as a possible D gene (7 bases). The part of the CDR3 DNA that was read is TGCACCTGCAGTGCAGAATCTGGGGGCCCCTATGCT. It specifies CTCSAESGGPYA. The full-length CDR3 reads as CTCSAESGGPYAEQFF.